This T cell receptor (beta chain) was identified during a study of shared clonotypes between healthy human individuals. Per germline, CDR1 GTSNPN and CDR2 SVGIG (reference sequence). This CDR3 has 13 amino acids. Trimming stripped 0 bases from V and 7 bases from J, with 12 bases between. CD45RO-negative, CCR7-positively selected cells formed the naive CD8 fraction, excluding terminally differentiated effector memory CD45RA+ cells. TCRdb's copy holds only in-frame clones and misses some; the assay was immunoSEQ multiplex PCR. The sample carries around 1,900,000 clones, 93% recorded once. The sequenced material came from naive CD8+ T cells from PBMCs. The source is a man in his late teens or twenties in good health. Some clones in this sample may be carry-over from other donors' samples. V is TRBV30 and J is TRBJ1-1; tentatively, D is TRBD1 (5 bases). The CDR3 here is CAWSVRGRSEAFF. The CDR3 bases are TGTGCCTGGAGTGTACGGGGGAGGAGTGAAGCTTTCTTT.